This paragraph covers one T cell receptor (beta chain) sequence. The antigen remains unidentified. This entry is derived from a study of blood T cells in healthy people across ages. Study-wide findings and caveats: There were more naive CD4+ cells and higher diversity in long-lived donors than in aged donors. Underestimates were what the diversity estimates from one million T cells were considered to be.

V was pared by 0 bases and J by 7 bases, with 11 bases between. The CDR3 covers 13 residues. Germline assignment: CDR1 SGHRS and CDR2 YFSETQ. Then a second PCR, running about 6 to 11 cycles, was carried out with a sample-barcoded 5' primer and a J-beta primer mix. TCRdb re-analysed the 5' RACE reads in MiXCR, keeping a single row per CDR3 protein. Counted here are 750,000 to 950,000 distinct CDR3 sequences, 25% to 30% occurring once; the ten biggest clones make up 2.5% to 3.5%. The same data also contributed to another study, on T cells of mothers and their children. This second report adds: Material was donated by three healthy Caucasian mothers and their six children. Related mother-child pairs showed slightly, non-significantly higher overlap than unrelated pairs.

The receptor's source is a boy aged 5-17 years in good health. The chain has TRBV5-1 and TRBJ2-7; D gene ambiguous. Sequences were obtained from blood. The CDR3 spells CASSLVEAWEQYF. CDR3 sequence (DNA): TGCGCCAGCAGCTTGGTCGAGGCGTGGGAGCAGTACTTC.